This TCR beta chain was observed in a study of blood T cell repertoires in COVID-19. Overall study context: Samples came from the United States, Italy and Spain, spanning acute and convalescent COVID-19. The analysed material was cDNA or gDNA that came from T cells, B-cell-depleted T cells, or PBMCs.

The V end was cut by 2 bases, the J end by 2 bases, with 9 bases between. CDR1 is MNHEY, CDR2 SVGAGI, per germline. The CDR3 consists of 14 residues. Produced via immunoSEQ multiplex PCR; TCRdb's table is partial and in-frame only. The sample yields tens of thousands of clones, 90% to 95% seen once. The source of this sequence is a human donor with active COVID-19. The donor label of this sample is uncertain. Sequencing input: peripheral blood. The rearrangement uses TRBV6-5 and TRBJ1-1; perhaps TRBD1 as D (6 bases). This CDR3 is CASSYRTANTEAFF. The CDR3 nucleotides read TGTGCCAGCAGTTACCGGACAGCAAACACTGAAGCTTTCTTT.